In this sample, the clone carrying this T cell receptor (beta chain) turned up once. As yet, its antigen is unknown. The source of the sample is a study of T cell responses to AZD1222 COVID-19 vaccine. About the study: Second-dose groups at about 4 or about 12 weeks were pooled. Regarding the study as a whole: Regions 160-218 and 743-854 held dominance among vaccine-associated CD4 TCRs, which spanned spike. Donors, mostly white British, included more females; clonal diversity was possibly underestimated. Epitopes outside B.1.351 and B.1.1.7 mutated regions reportedly drew nearly half of spike TCRs.

TCRdb keeps only in-frame clones here, not all; method: immunoSEQ multiplex PCR. Of roughly 120,000 clones in the sample, about nine tenths were seen once. V was clipped by 0 bases and J by 8 bases, with 11 bases between them. The CDR3 extends over 14 amino acids. Germline-derived CDR1 and CDR2 are SGDLS and YYNGEE. The specimen comprised peripheral blood, sampled on day 0 of AZD1222 vaccination. The chain uses TRBV9 and TRBJ1-4; D not resolved. This sequence was found in an adult in good health. The CDR3 sequence: CASSVGSRREKLFF. Written as DNA, the CDR3 is TGTGCCAGCAGCGTAGGTAGCAGGAGGGAAAAACTGTTTTTT.